This is a list of T cell receptor beta chains from one sample in a study of T-cell reconstitution after alpha-beta-depleted transplantation in children. Each CDR3 protein is one row after TCRdb ran MiXCR on the PCR reads. The sample yields about 690,000 distinct CDR3 sequences, over 15% seen once. The sample was PBMCs from the stem cell graft donor, taken from the stem cell graft. Every receptor here comes from a human donor who donated a stem cell graft to a child with acute myeloid leukemia. Both conserved end residues are part of each CDR3. D genes are given only for firm matches. The size of a clone is reported for some rows only, either as once, few or many, or as a class for expanded clones.

v_call: TRBV5-1; clone_size: many; d_call: NA; j_call: TRBJ2-3; cdr3_nt: TGCGCCAGCAGCCTGCTGGTGATAAGGCCTAGCACAGATACGCAGTATTTT; cdr3_aa: CASSLLVIRPSTDTQYF
v_call: TRBV24-1; clone_size: many; d_call: NA; j_call: TRBJ2-1; cdr3_nt: TGTGCCACCAGTGTCAGCCAAATGACCCTCAATGAGCAGTTCTTC; cdr3_aa: CATSVSQMTLNEQFF
v_call: TRBV20-1; clone_size: many; d_call: NA; j_call: TRBJ2-1; cdr3_nt: TGCAGTGCTAAGGGGGGGGACTACTCCTACAATGAGCAGTTCTTC; cdr3_aa: CSAKGGDYSYNEQFF
v_call: TRBV7-2; clone_size: NA; d_call: NA; j_call: TRBJ2-2; cdr3_nt: TGTGCCAGCAGCCGATCGACGGACGGGGAGCTGTTTTTT; cdr3_aa: CASSRSTDGELFF
v_call: TRBV7-9; clone_size: few; d_call: NA; j_call: TRBJ2-1; cdr3_nt: TGTGCCAGCAGCGTGGGGGGACAGTTCGGCGAGCAGTTCTTC; cdr3_aa: CASSVGGQFGEQFF
v_call: TRBV12-3/TRBV12-4; clone_size: NA; d_call: TRBD1; j_call: TRBJ2-5; cdr3_nt: TGTGCCAGCAGTTCGGGACAGGGGGAAGAGACCCAGTACTTC; cdr3_aa: CASSSGQGEETQYF
v_call: TRBV11-1; clone_size: few; d_call: NA; j_call: TRBJ2-1; cdr3_nt: TGTGCCAGCAGCATCGGGTATGAGCAGTTCTTC; cdr3_aa: CASSIGYEQFF
v_call: TRBV20-1; clone_size: many; d_call: NA; j_call: TRBJ1-2; cdr3_nt: TGCAGTGCTAGAGGTTCCCTGGCCTATGGCTACACCTTC; cdr3_aa: CSARGSLAYGYTF
v_call: TRBV12-3/TRBV12-4; clone_size: many; d_call: NA; j_call: TRBJ2-7; cdr3_nt: TGTGCCAGCAACCTCGGGGGGCGCGCCTACGAGCAGTACTTC; cdr3_aa: CASNLGGRAYEQYF
v_call: TRBV10-3; clone_size: NA; d_call: TRBD2; j_call: TRBJ2-3; cdr3_nt: TGTGCCATCAGTGAGTCAACGGGGGGGCACACAGATACGCAGTATTTT; cdr3_aa: CAISESTGGHTDTQYF
v_call: TRBV10-3; clone_size: many; d_call: TRBD2; j_call: TRBJ2-5; cdr3_nt: TGTGCCATCAGTGACGGGGGGAAAGAGACCCAGTACTTC; cdr3_aa: CAISDGGKETQYF
v_call: TRBV20-1; clone_size: many; d_call: NA; j_call: TRBJ2-5; cdr3_nt: TGCAGTGTAGGAACACCGTACCAAGAGACCCAGTACTTC; cdr3_aa: CSVGTPYQETQYF
v_call: TRBV20-1; clone_size: many; d_call: TRBD1; j_call: TRBJ1-5; cdr3_nt: TGCAGTGCTAGGTCACAGGGGGCGGTGAGCAATCAGCCCCAGCATTTT; cdr3_aa: CSARSQGAVSNQPQHF
v_call: TRBV12-3/TRBV12-4; clone_size: many; d_call: TRBD1; j_call: TRBJ1-4; cdr3_nt: TGTGCCAGCAGTTTGGGGACAGTGAATGAAAAACTGTTTTTT; cdr3_aa: CASSLGTVNEKLFF
v_call: TRBV12-3/TRBV12-4; clone_size: NA; d_call: TRBD1; j_call: TRBJ2-1; cdr3_nt: TGTGCCAGCAGGGGGTATTTTGACAGGGGGCACTTGATCTACAATGAGCAGTTCTTC; cdr3_aa: CASRGYFDRGHLIYNEQFF
v_call: TRBV20-1; clone_size: many; d_call: TRBD1; j_call: TRBJ1-4; cdr3_nt: TGCAGTGCTAGATCCGGGACAGCTAATGAAAAACTGTTTTTT; cdr3_aa: CSARSGTANEKLFF
v_call: TRBV6-5; clone_size: many; d_call: TRBD1; j_call: TRBJ1-2; cdr3_nt: TGTGCCAGCAGTTACGCCAGCCGGACAGGGGCCCACTATGGCTACACCTTC; cdr3_aa: CASSYASRTGAHYGYTF
v_call: TRBV7-9; clone_size: NA; d_call: NA; j_call: TRBJ2-2; cdr3_nt: TGTGCCAGCAGCTCGGACTTGGGGGAGCTGTTTTTT; cdr3_aa: CASSSDLGELFF
v_call: TRBV4-2; clone_size: NA; d_call: NA; j_call: TRBJ1-3; cdr3_nt: TGTGCCAGCAGCCCTAACATGGGAGGAAACACCATATATTTT; cdr3_aa: CASSPNMGGNTIYF
v_call: TRBV6-2/TRBV6-3; clone_size: once; d_call: NA; j_call: TRBJ2-1; cdr3_nt: TGTGCCAGCAGGATCCCAGGGGAAGAGAATGAGCAGTTCTTC; cdr3_aa: CASRIPGEENEQFF
v_call: TRBV7-2; clone_size: many; d_call: NA; j_call: TRBJ1-5; cdr3_nt: TGTGCCAGCAGCTCGACATCTAGCAATCAGCCCCAGCATTTT; cdr3_aa: CASSSTSSNQPQHF
v_call: TRBV29-1; clone_size: NA; d_call: NA; j_call: TRBJ2-5; cdr3_nt: TGCAGCGTTGAACGGGGAGAGCCCCAGTACTTC; cdr3_aa: CSVERGEPQYF
v_call: TRBV20-1; clone_size: many; d_call: NA; j_call: TRBJ1-5; cdr3_nt: TGCAGTGCTAGACAGGGATGGAGCAATCAGCCCCAGCATTTT; cdr3_aa: CSARQGWSNQPQHF
v_call: TRBV6-5; clone_size: many; d_call: NA; j_call: TRBJ1-1; cdr3_nt: TGTGCCAGCAGTTACCTCGAGAGGGGGGACACTGAAGCTTTCTTT; cdr3_aa: CASSYLERGDTEAFF
v_call: TRBV20-1; clone_size: many; d_call: TRBD2; j_call: TRBJ2-1; cdr3_nt: TGCAGTGATCAGCTAGCGGGGGGGCCGAATGAGCAGTTCTTC; cdr3_aa: CSDQLAGGPNEQFF
v_call: TRBV4-3; clone_size: NA; d_call: TRBD2; j_call: TRBJ2-1; cdr3_nt: TGCGCCAGCAGCCAAGTCTCAGCGGGGGGCAGCAATGAGCAGTTCTTC; cdr3_aa: CASSQVSAGGSNEQFF
v_call: TRBV7-9; clone_size: few; d_call: NA; j_call: TRBJ1-1; cdr3_nt: TGTGCCAGCAGCTTAGACGCCCCGAACACTGAAGCTTTCTTT; cdr3_aa: CASSLDAPNTEAFF
v_call: TRBV5-1; clone_size: NA; d_call: NA; j_call: TRBJ1-2; cdr3_nt: TGCGCCAGCAGCTCCGGGGATTTCTATGGCTACACCTTC; cdr3_aa: CASSSGDFYGYTF
v_call: TRBV9; clone_size: NA; d_call: TRBD1; j_call: TRBJ1-6; cdr3_nt: TGTGCCAGCAGCTCGCCCCCGGGACAGGGGGCAAAGAACTTT; cdr3_aa: CASSSPPGQGAKNF
v_call: TRBV12-3/TRBV12-4; clone_size: many; d_call: TRBD2; j_call: TRBJ2-7; cdr3_nt: TGTGCCAGCAGTACCCTAGCGGGGTCTTACGAGCAGTACTTC; cdr3_aa: CASSTLAGSYEQYF
v_call: TRBV28; clone_size: many; d_call: NA; j_call: TRBJ2-5; cdr3_nt: TGTGCCAGCAGTTTGTTAGGCCCAGGAGAGACCCAGTACTTC; cdr3_aa: CASSLLGPGETQYF
v_call: TRBV7-9; clone_size: few; d_call: TRBD1; j_call: TRBJ1-1; cdr3_nt: TGTGCCAGCAGCTTAGCTCAGGGGGTTCCAGGCGCTGAAGCTTTCTTT; cdr3_aa: CASSLAQGVPGAEAFF
v_call: TRBV20-1; clone_size: few; d_call: NA; j_call: TRBJ1-1; cdr3_nt: TGCAGTGCTAGGAAGGTAGGAGGCGACACTGAAGCTTTCTTT; cdr3_aa: CSARKVGGDTEAFF
v_call: TRBV20-1; clone_size: NA; d_call: NA; j_call: TRBJ2-5; cdr3_nt: TGCAGTGCTAGAGACAGGGAAGAGACCCAGAACTTC; cdr3_aa: CSARDREETQNF
v_call: TRBV12-3/TRBV12-4; clone_size: NA; d_call: TRBD2; j_call: TRBJ2-7; cdr3_nt: TGTGCCAGCAGTTTAGTTGGCGGGGGGGCCAACGAGCAGTACTTC; cdr3_aa: CASSLVGGGANEQYF
v_call: TRBV11-2; clone_size: NA; d_call: NA; j_call: TRBJ2-7; cdr3_nt: TGTGCCAGCAGCTTAGTAGTCTACGAGCAGTACTTC; cdr3_aa: CASSLVVYEQYF
v_call: TRBV7-2; clone_size: few; d_call: TRBD1; j_call: TRBJ1-1; cdr3_nt: TGTGCCAGCAGCTTAAGGGAGGACAGGCGGGGCACTGAAGCTTTCTTT; cdr3_aa: CASSLREDRRGTEAFF
v_call: TRBV14; clone_size: NA; d_call: NA; j_call: TRBJ1-1; cdr3_nt: TGTGCCAGCAGCCAAGGAGGGGGTTTGGCTGAAGCTTTCTTT; cdr3_aa: CASSQGGGLAEAFF
v_call: TRBV13; clone_size: few; d_call: NA; j_call: TRBJ2-3; cdr3_nt: TGTGCCAGCAGCCACAGGGCGATAAGCACAGATACGCAGTATTTT; cdr3_aa: CASSHRAISTDTQYF
v_call: TRBV4-3; clone_size: NA; d_call: TRBD1; j_call: TRBJ2-3; cdr3_nt: TGCGCCAGCAGCCCGCTCCAGGGGGAAGTGACAGATACGCAGTATTTT; cdr3_aa: CASSPLQGEVTDTQYF
v_call: TRBV20-1; clone_size: NA; d_call: NA; j_call: TRBJ2-7; cdr3_nt: TGCAGTGCCCGCCCCGGCCGGGACGCAGAGCAGTACTTC; cdr3_aa: CSARPGRDAEQYF
v_call: TRBV7-9; clone_size: NA; d_call: TRBD1; j_call: TRBJ1-4; cdr3_nt: TGTGCCAGCAGCTCTCGGACAGGGGCAACTAATGAAAAACTGTTTTTT; cdr3_aa: CASSSRTGATNEKLFF
v_call: TRBV6-5; clone_size: many; d_call: NA; j_call: TRBJ1-1; cdr3_nt: TGTGCCAGCAGTTATTGGTCGGGGGCGAACACTGAAGCTTTCTTT; cdr3_aa: CASSYWSGANTEAFF
v_call: TRBV6-2/TRBV6-3; clone_size: few; d_call: TRBD1; j_call: TRBJ1-1; cdr3_nt: TGTGCCAGCCGACTTCTCACAGGGGGCGGCACTGAAGCTTTCTTT; cdr3_aa: CASRLLTGGGTEAFF
v_call: TRBV12-3/TRBV12-4; clone_size: many; d_call: NA; j_call: TRBJ2-7; cdr3_nt: TGTGCCAGCAGTGGAACAAAAGGGATCCTCTACGAGCAGTACTTC; cdr3_aa: CASSGTKGILYEQYF
v_call: TRBV20-1; clone_size: many; d_call: TRBD1; j_call: TRBJ2-5; cdr3_nt: TGCAGTGCTAGACGGGACAGGGCAGAGACCCAGTACTTC; cdr3_aa: CSARRDRAETQYF
v_call: TRBV7-3; clone_size: NA; d_call: TRBD1; j_call: TRBJ2-3; cdr3_nt: TGTGCCAGCAGCCGACAGGGGCGGACAGATACGCAGTATTTT; cdr3_aa: CASSRQGRTDTQYF
v_call: TRBV30; clone_size: NA; d_call: NA; j_call: TRBJ2-1; cdr3_nt: TGTGCCTGGAGTCGCAGGGCGAATGAGCAGTTCTTC; cdr3_aa: CAWSRRANEQFF
v_call: TRBV29-1; clone_size: many; d_call: NA; j_call: TRBJ2-5; cdr3_nt: TGCAGCGTTTTACCCGGCAGGCCCCAAGAGACCCAGTACTTC; cdr3_aa: CSVLPGRPQETQYF
v_call: TRBV20-1; clone_size: many; d_call: NA; j_call: TRBJ1-3; cdr3_nt: TGCAGTGCAGCACAGGGTAACTCTGGAAACACCATATATTTT; cdr3_aa: CSAAQGNSGNTIYF
v_call: TRBV29-1; clone_size: many; d_call: NA; j_call: TRBJ2-7; cdr3_nt: TGCAGCGTTGAATACAGCTACGAGCAGTACTTC; cdr3_aa: CSVEYSYEQYF
v_call: TRBV29-1; clone_size: many; d_call: TRBD2; j_call: TRBJ2-2; cdr3_nt: TGCAGCGTTTCATTAGCGGGGGCCGGGGAGCTGTTTTTT; cdr3_aa: CSVSLAGAGELFF